The 22 T cell receptor beta chains below all came from one sample that was sequenced in a study of shared clonotypes between healthy human individuals (dated by TCRdb to about 2020). Receptor amplification or capture employed the immunoSEQ multiplex PCR assay. TCRdb mirrors the immuneACCESS table, restricted to in-frame sequences. Some clones are absent from its copies; in checked studies, under half trace to an unresolved V gene, and the reason for the others is unknown. The sample records about half a million clones, around 80% of which are singletons. The ten biggest clones cover 10% to 15% of the sample. The specimen was PBMCs. The receptor source for this set is a woman aged 40 to 55 in good health. Some clones in this sample may be carry-over from other donors' samples.

The rearrangement links TRBV11-2 to TRBJ2-3; D is undetermined. The V end lost 0 bases, the J end lost 2 bases, and 9 bases lay between the germline ends. CDR1 and CDR2 (germline): SGHAT, FQNNGV. The CDR3 length is 15 residues. CDR3 in DNA: TGTGCCAGCAGCTTAGAATCCGGCTTCACAGATACGCAGTATTTT. It translates to CASSLESGFTDTQYF. The variable domain in full, completed from reference TRBV11-2 and TRBJ2-3, reads EAGVAQSPRYKIIEKRQSVAFWCNPISGHATLYWYQQILGQGPKLLIQFQNNGVVDDSQLPKDRFSAERLKGVDSTLKIQPAKLEDSAVYLCASSLESGFTDTQYFGPGTRLTVL.

As regards this clone: A far larger clone lies a single base away; this is likely a read error. The same CDR3 also results from other DNA sequences found in this sample. This chain uses TRBV30 with TRBJ2-1, with TRBD2 matching 10 bases. Germline CDR1 reads GTSNPN; CDR2 reads SVGIG (reference sequence). The CDR3 covers 15 residues. Here the CDR3 DNA reads TGTGCCTGGAGTTCCGGGACTAGCGAGGGCGATGAGCAATTCTTC. It specifies CAWSSGTSEGDEQFF.

CDR3 sequence reads: CASSLSPLLTSGTGELFF. Here the CDR3 DNA reads TGTGCCAGCAGCTTATCCCCCCTCCTGACTAGCGGGACCGGGGAGCTGTTTTTT. The chain has TRBV5-5 and TRBJ2-2; 10 bases match TRBD2. The V and J ends lost 2 bases and 5 bases, in that order; junction bases with no gene match: 12. CDR1 is SGHKS and CDR2 is YYEKEE in the germline V gene (reference sequence). The CDR3 has 18 residues.

In DNA form, the CDR3 reads TGTGCCAGCAGCGTAGGGGGGACAGTCAATGAAAAACTGTTTTTT. It specifies CASSVGGTVNEKLFF. The V gene is TRBV9, the J gene TRBJ1-4, with 7 bases matching TRBD1. Germline loops: CDR1 SGDLS, CDR2 YYNGEE. The J segment lost 5 bases and the V segment lost 0 bases, leaving 4 bases of the junction unmatched. The CDR3 loop spans 15 amino acids.

This chain joins TRBV13 and TRBJ1-1, with D uncertain. In germline, CDR1 is PRHDT, CDR2 FYEKMQ (reference sequence). With 2 bases removed from V and 0 bases from J, the gap between germline ends came to 13 bases. This CDR3 is built from 16 residues. In nucleotides, the CDR3 is TGTGCCAGCAGCTTAAGGCCCGAACAGCTGAACACTGAAGCTTTCTTT. This sequence encodes CASSLRPEQLNTEAFF.

This clone was seen a single time. This chain joins TRBV30 and TRBJ2-7; 8 bases agree with TRBD2. Germline CDR1 reads GTSNPN; CDR2 reads SVGIG (reference sequence). The CDR3 contains 15 residues. The J segment lost 4 bases and the V segment lost 3 bases, leaving 11 bases of the junction unmatched. CDR3 amino acids: CAWRAGRAVLYEQYF. The CDR3 DNA reads TGTGCCTGGAGGGCCGGGAGGGCCGTTTTGTACGAGCAGTACTTC.

The chain couples TRBV27 to TRBJ1-2; D uncertain. Germline-derived CDR1 and CDR2 are MNHEY and SMNVEV (reference sequence). Trimming took off 4 bases at V and 3 bases at J, with 12 bases between the two ends. The CDR3 has 14 amino acids. The CDR3 region is CASSSPPHYYGYTF. CDR3 in DNA: TGTGCCAGCAGTTCCCCGCCACATTACTATGGCTACACCTTC.

The chain recombines TRBV10-3 with TRBJ2-2; D may match TRBD1 or TRBD2 (5 bases each). The germline V gene has CDR1 ENHRY and CDR2 SYGVKD. The V gene lost 0 bases and the J gene lost 9 bases, with 20 bases spanning the gap. The CDR3 is made up of 17 amino acids. CDR3 nucleotides: TGTGCCATCAGTGAGTCTCTTCGCACGGGGCGCTTACGGGAGCTGTTTTTT. Protein sequence: CAISESLRTGRLRELFF.

In its sample, this clone was seen once. The chain uses TRBV9 and TRBJ2-2, with 9 bases aligning to TRBD2. The CDR3 loop spans 18 amino acids. The V segment lost 3 bases and the J segment 1 base; nucleotides outside the gene matches: 10. Germline-derived CDR1 and CDR2 are SGDLS and YYNGEE. The DNA of the CDR3 is TGTGCCAGCAGCGGAGGGCCAAATAGCGGGAGGAACACCGGGGAGCTGTTTTTT. Translation gives CASSGGPNSGRNTGELFF. The variable domain in full, with the rest retrieved from reference TRBV9 and TRBJ2-2, is DSGVTQTPKHLITATGQRVTLRCSPRSGDLSVYWYQQSLDQGLQFLIQYYNGEERAKGNILERFSAQQFPDLHSELNLSSLELGDSALYFCASSGGPNSGRNTGELFFGEGSRLTVL.

This rearrangement joins TRBV4-3 to TRBJ1-2, with D hard to call. Germline V gives CDR1 LGHNA, CDR2 YSLEER. There are 12 residues in the CDR3. V shed 1 base and J shed 4 bases, with 4 bases lying between them. The DNA for the CDR3 is TGCGCCAGCAGCCAAGCCAGCTATGGCTACACCTTC. This codes for CASSQASYGYTF.

This clone was picked up many times. The chain links TRBV5-4 to TRBJ2-5, with TRBD2 identical over 16 bases. Germline V lookup: CDR1 SGHNT, CDR2 YYREEE (reference sequence). V was pared by 4 bases and J by 9 bases, with 3 bases of the junction left unmatched. The CDR3 is 14 amino acids. The CDR3 bases are TGTGCCAGCAGCGGGACTAGCGGGGGGGGACCCCAGTACTTC. Its translation is CASSGTSGGGPQYF.

The CDR3 loop reads CASSLGTSGGETQYF. DNA for the CDR3: TGTGCCAGCAGTCTAGGGACTAGCGGTGGGGAGACCCAGTACTTC. The genes are TRBV28 and TRBJ2-5, with 11 bases that match TRBD2. This CDR3 is 15 amino acids long. Looked up from germline, CDR1 is MDHEN and CDR2 is SYDVKM. The V segment lost 5 bases and the J segment 5 bases; nucleotides outside the gene matches: 7.

Worth noting for this clone: A read error may produce the germline difference seen at one junction end. The chain recombines TRBV6-1 with TRBJ2-3; the D is unclear. CDR1 MNHNS and CDR2 SASEGT come from the germline V gene. The CDR3 totals 12 residues. The CDR3 spells CASTFSTDTQYF. The CDR3 coding sequence is TGTGCCAGCACTTTTAGCACTGATACGCAGTATTTT.

The genes are TRBV7-3 and TRBJ2-7, with 7 bases aligning to TRBD2. V dropped 1 base and J dropped 2; count of bases not matched to a gene: 5. CDR3 length: 15 residues. Germline V gene lookup returns CDR1 SGHTA and CDR2 FQGTGA. The chain's CDR3 is CASSLRPGGAYEQYF. The CDR3 DNA follows: TGTGCCAGCAGCTTAAGGCCGGGAGGCGCCTACGAGCAGTACTTC.

This rearrangement joins TRBV30 to TRBJ2-1; either TRBD1 or TRBD2 may supply D (5 bases each). This CDR3 is 13 amino acids long. Trimming cost V 7 bases and J 3 bases, with 13 bases left between them. The V gene's germline CDR1 is GTSNPN and CDR2 SVGIG (reference sequence). The CDR3 sequence is CASSRDLYNEQFF. The CDR3 bases are TGTGCCTCGTCTCGGGACCTCTACAATGAGCAGTTCTTC.

The CDR3 sequence is CATGTQGKGEKLFF. In nucleotides, the CDR3 is TGTGCCACCGGGACCCAAGGGAAAGGGGAAAAACTGTTTTTT. The chain is built from TRBV27 and TRBJ1-4; tentative D call: TRBD1 (5 bases). This CDR3 is built from 14 residues. Germline CDR1 is MNHEY and CDR2 is SMNVEV (reference sequence). Deletions cut 10 bases from V and 8 bases from J, with 20 bases between.

This chain joins TRBV7-2 and TRBJ1-5, with D tentatively TRBD1 (5 bases). Looked up from germline, CDR1 is SGHTA and CDR2 is FQGNSA. This CDR3 contains 15 residues. V was cut by 3 bases and J by 0 bases, with 9 bases left in between. The CDR3 nucleotides read TGTGCCAGCAGCTTCTCGACAGATAGCAATCAGCCCCAGCATTTT. Translated: CASSFSTDSNQPQHF.

The rearrangement joins TRBV6-1 to TRBJ2-2; TRBD1 aligns across 7 bases. V lost 6 bases and J lost 0; bases outside the gene matches: 4. Germline V CDR1 and CDR2: MNHNS, SASEGT. The CDR3 has 15 amino acids. The CDR3 protein is CASSTGVANTGELFF. DNA for the CDR3: TGTGCCAGCAGCACAGGGGTCGCGAACACCGGGGAGCTGTTTTTT.

This chain links TRBV4-1 with TRBJ2-4; 11 positions match TRBD2. The CDR3 has 16 residues. Per the germline V gene, CDR1 is MGHRA and CDR2 is YSYEKL. J gave up 8 bases and V 4 bases, and 10 bases lay outside the gene matches. Here the CDR3 reads CASSLTQTSGIDIQYF. The CDR3 DNA reads as TGCGCCAGCAGCCTTACTCAGACTAGCGGGATTGACATTCAGTACTTC.

The table lists this clone with a count of one. The V and J genes are TRBV7-3 and TRBJ1-1; D may be TRBD1 (5 bases). CDR3 size: 13 residues. In germline, CDR1 is SGHTA, CDR2 FQGTGA. Trimming took off 0 bases at V and 10 bases at J, with 12 bases between the two ends. CDR3 sequence: CASSLTAGDRAFF. The CDR3 DNA reads as TGTGCCAGCAGCTTAACGGCGGGGGATCGAGCTTTCTTT.

This chain links TRBV28 with TRBJ2-1, with a possible D match to TRBD2 (5 bases). The germline V and J ends were trimmed by 7 bases and 0 bases, with 16 bases remaining between them. The CDR3 loop spans 16 amino acids. The germline gives CDR1 MDHEN, CDR2 SYDVKM. The CDR3 loop is CASIPGGPRSYNEQFF. The CDR3 coding sequence is TGTGCCAGCATTCCTGGCGGGCCACGCTCCTACAATGAGCAGTTCTTC.

This chain links TRBV13 with TRBJ2-7; 9 nucleotides match TRBD2. The trim removed 4 bases at V and 4 bases at J, leaving 11 bases unmatched. Germline CDR1 is PRHDT and CDR2 is FYEKMQ (reference sequence). The CDR3 is made up of 16 amino acids. Here the CDR3 reads CASSSLSGREGYEQYF. CDR3 nucleotide sequence: TGTGCCAGCAGCTCCCTGAGTGGGCGGGAGGGATACGAGCAGTACTTC.